The 30 T cell receptor beta chains below were found in one sample sequenced in a study of cytomegalovirus exposure and HLA in healthy donors. The study ran its PCR with 60 Vbeta and 13 Jbeta primers. Produced via immunoSEQ multiplex PCR; TCRdb's table is partial and in-frame only. The data hold roughly 120,000 clones, with 80% observed a single time. Sequencing was performed on PBMCs. Source of these receptors: a man under 40 in good health and CMV-seronegative.

This clone was seen only a few times. The chain combines TRBV4-3 with TRBJ2-7; D not resolved. Germline V lookup: CDR1 LGHNA, CDR2 YSLEER. The V gene lost 2 bases and the J gene lost 2 bases, with 13 bases spanning the gap. The CDR3 length is 15 residues. CDR3 sequence reads: CASSQTVLLTYEQYF. The CDR3 DNA follows: TGCGCCAGCAGCCAAACAGTCCTTCTAACCTACGAGCAGTACTTC.

The chain joins TRBV9 to TRBJ2-3, with 12 positions matching TRBD2. V gave up 4 bases and J gave up 5 bases; unmatched junction bases: 5. The CDR3 totals 15 residues. CDR1 and CDR2 (germline): SGDLS, YYNGEE. The CDR3 DNA reads TGTGCCAGCAGCCCCCTAGCGGGAGGGTTAGATACGCAGTATTTT. Encoded protein: CASSPLAGGLDTQYF.

The chain recombines TRBV4-2 with TRBJ2-1, with 7 positions matching TRBD1. The CDR3 is 15 amino acids. With 4 bases clipped from V and 4 bases from J, the junction kept 7 bases outside the gene matches. The germline V gene encodes CDR1 LGHNA and CDR2 YNFKEQ. CDR3: CASSLSPGQYNEQFF. The CDR3 nucleotides are TGTGCCAGCAGCCTTTCCCCGGGACAGTACAATGAGCAGTTCTTC.

The chain carries TRBV18 and TRBJ2-5; D may be TRBD1 (5 bases). CDR1 and CDR2 (germline): KGHSH, LQKENI. The CDR3 length is 16 residues. V lost 4 bases, J lost 3 bases, and 18 bases lay in between. The CDR3 DNA reads as TGTGCCAGCTCACTATTACAGGACGTCCGAGAAGAGACCCAGTACTTC. Protein product: CASSLLQDVREETQYF.

The chain employs TRBV27 and TRBJ1-1; D remains ambiguous. This CDR3 region has 14 residues. V lost 4 bases and J lost 2, with 11 bases in between. The V gene's germline CDR1 is MNHEY and CDR2 SMNVEV (reference sequence). The chain's CDR3 is CASSSVRTNTEAFF. CDR3 DNA: TGTGCCAGCAGTTCAGTGAGGACTAACACTGAAGCTTTCTTT.

The gene calls are TRBV18 and TRBJ1-1; a possible D gene is TRBD1 (5 bases). The CDR3 loop spans 16 amino acids. Per the germline V gene, CDR1 is KGHSH and CDR2 is LQKENI. Trimming stripped 6 bases from V and 0 bases from J, with 17 bases between. CDR3 sequence (DNA): TGTGCCAGCTCGGCTAGACAGAGTTCCATGAACACTGAAGCTTTCTTT. Amino acids: CASSARQSSMNTEAFF.

The chain employs TRBV6-1 and TRBJ2-4; the match to TRBD2 covers 8 bases. Per the germline V gene, CDR1 is MNHNS and CDR2 is SASEGT. V dropped 3 bases and J dropped 9; count of bases not matched to a gene: 7. The CDR3 is made up of 14 amino acids. The CDR3 coding sequence is TGTGCCAGCAGTGAGAGTAGCGGGGTCGGCATTCAGTACTTC. It codes for CASSESSGVGIQYF.

The CDR3 bases are TGTGCCAGCAGCCTCCGAAGCGGGAACACCGGGGAGCTGTTTTTT. Translated, it gives CASSLRSGNTGELFF. The chain has TRBV7-2 and TRBJ2-2; perhaps TRBD2 as D (5 bases). Between the trimmed V and J ends, which lost 5 bases and 1 base, there was a span of 11 bases. Germline CDR1 is SGHTA and CDR2 is FQGNSA. CDR3 length: 15 residues.

The chain employs TRBV5-1 and TRBJ2-7; a possible D gene is TRBD1 (5 bases). Germline V lookup: CDR1 SGHRS, CDR2 YFSETQ. The CDR3 extends over 11 amino acids. Trimming took 4 bases from V and 3 from J, leaving 5 bases between them. This chain's CDR3 is CASSTGYEQYF. In DNA, the CDR3 is TGCGCCAGCAGCACAGGCTACGAGCAGTACTTC.

This chain connects TRBV6-1 to TRBJ1-2, with D possibly matching TRBD1 (6 bases). Trimming stripped 4 bases from V and 3 bases from J, with 18 bases between. The CDR3 length is 16 residues. Germline assignment: CDR1 MNHNS and CDR2 SASEGT. The CDR3 region is CASSGGTGIRHYGYTF. DNA for the CDR3: TGTGCCAGCAGTGGAGGAACAGGGATTCGGCACTATGGCTACACCTTC.

This chain's CDR3 is CAWSTPSTGDYEQYF. CDR3 DNA sequence: TGTGCCTGGAGTACACCTTCGACAGGCGACTACGAGCAGTACTTC. The chain is built from TRBV30 and TRBJ2-7, with D possibly TRBD1 on 6 matching bases. CDR3 size: 15 residues. The V gene's germline CDR1 is GTSNPN and CDR2 SVGIG (reference sequence). With 2 bases removed from V and 3 bases from J, the gap between germline ends came to 17 bases.

This clone was observed a few times. This CDR3 reads CASSSGLAGNYEQYF. CDR3 DNA: TGTGCCAGCAGCTCCGGACTAGCGGGGAACTACGAGCAGTACTTC. This sequence joins TRBV7-2 and TRBJ2-7, with 12 bases fitting TRBD2. CDR3 length: 15 residues. Germline CDR1 is SGHTA and CDR2 is FQGNSA. V shed 4 bases and J 3 bases; nucleotides not matched to a gene: 4.

Here the CDR3 reads CASSERGTRSYGYTF. The CDR3 DNA reads as TGTGCCAGCAGTGAACGAGGGACAAGAAGCTATGGCTACACCTTC. The J gene is TRBJ1-2, the V gene TRBV6-1, with a weak D call TRBD1 (6 bases). The CDR3 extends over 15 amino acids. Trimming pared 2 bases from V and 4 bases from J, leaving 14 bases between. Germline V lookup: CDR1 MNHNS, CDR2 SASEGT.

This sequence joins TRBV4-2 and TRBJ1-2; weak D call: TRBD1 (5 bases). Germline V lookup: CDR1 LGHNA, CDR2 YNFKEQ. This CDR3 has 16 amino acids. With 0 bases removed from V and 2 bases from J, the gap between germline ends came to 13 bases. The CDR3 nucleotides are TGTGCCAGCAGCCAAGAAGGAGGGGCCCTCAACTATGGCTACACCTTC. This translates into CASSQEGGALNYGYTF.

The chain combines TRBV28 with TRBJ2-7; a possible D gene is TRBD2 (5 bases). CDR3 size: 13 residues. The ends were cut back, 4 bases at V and 3 bases at J, with 10 bases in the middle. Per the germline V gene, CDR1 is MDHEN and CDR2 is SYDVKM. CDR3 sequence (DNA): TGTGCCAGCAGTTCCCTAGCAGACTACGAGCAGTACTTC. Amino acid sequence: CASSSLADYEQYF.

This clone was found a few times. V and J are TRBV7-2 and TRBJ1-4, with D possibly being TRBD1 (5 bases). CDR3 length: 15 amino acids. Trimming shortened V by 4 bases and J by 3 bases, and 12 bases separated the two germline ends. The V gene's germline CDR1 is SGHTA and CDR2 FQGNSA. The CDR3 DNA reads TGTGCCAGCAGCTATCAGGGTATTCCTAATGAAAAACTGTTTTTT. This translates into CASSYQGIPNEKLFF.

The count of this clone is one. This chain connects TRBV7-8 to TRBJ2-2; D is undetermined. The CDR3 has 16 residues. V shed 0 bases and J shed 3 bases, with 11 bases lying between them. Germline V CDR1 and CDR2: SGHVS, FQNEAQ. CDR3 DNA: TGTGCCAGCAGCTTAGCTCATCTTTTAGACACCGGGGAGCTGTTTTTT. It specifies CASSLAHLLDTGELFF. Based on the CDR3 plus reference TRBV7-8 and TRBJ2-2, the full variable domain is GAGVSQSPRYKVAKRGQDVALRCDPISGHVSLFWYQQALGQGPEFLTYFQNEAQLDKSGLPSDRFFAERPEGSVSTLKIQRTQQEDSAVYLCASSLAHLLDTGELFFGEGSRLTVL.

This clone was observed a few times. The V call is TRBV6-5, the J call TRBJ1-1, with D possibly TRBD1 on 5 matching bases. The CDR3 has 14 residues. The germline V gene encodes CDR1 MNHEY and CDR2 SVGAGI. The V end lost 8 bases, the J end lost 4 bases, and 17 bases lay between the germline ends. The CDR3 sequence is CASERSIGGTEAFF. The CDR3 region has the DNA TGTGCCAGCGAGCGATCCATCGGGGGCACTGAAGCTTTCTTT.

The CDR3 nucleotides are TGTGCCAGCAGCCCCAACAGTGATCAAGAGACCCAGTACTTC. It specifies CASSPNSDQETQYF. The chain links TRBV2 to TRBJ2-5; D gene uncertain. Trimming pared 6 bases from V and 2 bases from J, leaving 13 bases between. The CDR3 totals 14 residues. The germline V gene has CDR1 SNHLY and CDR2 FYNNEI.

The V and J genes are TRBV28 and TRBJ1-5; maybe TRBD1 (6 bases). Germline CDR1 and CDR2: MDHEN and SYDVKM. The CDR3 covers 16 residues. V was trimmed by 3 bases and J by 7 bases, leaving 19 bases between them. CDR3 residues: CASSLPNREIGQPQHF. The CDR3, as DNA: TGTGCCAGCAGTTTGCCCAACAGGGAGATAGGACAGCCCCAGCATTTT.

The V call is TRBV4-1, the J call TRBJ1-3; TRBD1 is a possible D gene (6 bases). This CDR3 has 16 amino acids. Trimming removed 4 bases at V and 0 bases at J, with 13 bases between. The V gene's germline CDR1 is MGHRA and CDR2 YSYEKL. This CDR3 reads CASSRQQGPSGNTIYF. DNA for the CDR3: TGCGCCAGCAGCCGACAACAGGGTCCCTCTGGAAACACCATATATTTT.

J is TRBJ2-2 and V is TRBV7-2; 7 bases align to TRBD2. The ends lost 3 bases at V and 8 bases at J; junction bases unmatched: 12. The CDR3 sequence is 16 residues long. Germline CDR1 is SGHTA and CDR2 is FQGNSA. The CDR3 loop is CASSLSSGGPVGELFF. The CDR3 DNA follows: TGTGCCAGCAGCTTGTCCTCGGGAGGACCTGTAGGGGAGCTGTTTTTT.

This chain links TRBV9 with TRBJ1-1, with 8 bases fitting TRBD1. CDR1 is SGDLS, CDR2 YYNGEE, per germline. The CDR3 totals 15 residues. V shed 1 base and J 1 base; nucleotides not matched to a gene: 3. The CDR3 region is CASSVQGAANTEAFF. CDR3 DNA: TGTGCCAGCAGCGTACAGGGGGCCGCGAACACTGAAGCTTTCTTT.

The chain couples TRBV4-1 to TRBJ2-7; 8 bases are shared with TRBD1. Germline V gene data show CDR1 as MGHRA and CDR2 as YSYEKL. This CDR3 spans 17 amino acids. V dropped 0 bases and J dropped 0; count of bases not matched to a gene: 7. The CDR3 sequence: CASSQDHDRGYSYEQYF. The CDR3 region has the DNA TGCGCCAGCAGCCAAGATCACGACAGGGGCTACTCCTACGAGCAGTACTTC.

V gene TRBV4-3 combines with J gene TRBJ2-2; D gene ambiguous. Germline-derived CDR1 and CDR2 are LGHNA and YSLEER. CDR3 size: 14 residues. V lost 0 bases and J lost 5, with 7 bases in between. The CDR3 here is CASSQESRTGELFF. The CDR3, as DNA: TGCGCCAGCAGCCAAGAGTCGAGGACCGGGGAGCTGTTTTTT.

The CDR3 region has the DNA TGTGCCAGCAGCCCCGCCAGGGGGCTCGAGCAGTACTTC. Translating gives CASSPARGLEQYF. The chain couples TRBV7-2 to TRBJ2-7; TRBD1 matches 8 bases. With V trimmed by 5 bases and J by 6 bases, 6 bases remained unmatched. Germline V gene lookup returns CDR1 SGHTA and CDR2 FQGNSA. The CDR3 loop spans 13 amino acids.

The V gene is TRBV4-2, the J gene TRBJ2-2, with 7 bases lining up with TRBD1. The CDR3 length is 14 residues. Trimming removed 0 bases from V and 7 bases from J; junction bases left unmatched: 2. CDR1 is LGHNA and CDR2 is YNFKEQ in the germline V gene. The CDR3 bases are TGTGCCAGCAGCCAAGAGACAGGGCTCGGGGAGCTGTTTTTT. Protein sequence: CASSQETGLGELFF.

This rearrangement joins TRBV5-6 to TRBJ1-5, with TRBD1 as a possible D gene (5 bases). The V gene's germline CDR1 is SGHDT and CDR2 YYEEEE. Trimming shortened V by 4 bases and J by 6 bases, and 8 bases separated the two germline ends. The CDR3 length is 12 residues. In DNA form, the CDR3 reads TGTGCCAGCAGCCGGGGGACTCAGCCCCAGCATTTT. Protein: CASSRGTQPQHF.

The V call is TRBV5-1, the J call TRBJ2-1; D is perhaps TRBD2 (7 bases). The CDR3 sequence is 14 residues long. Per germline, CDR1 SGHRS and CDR2 YFSETQ. V lost 2 bases and J 8 bases, leaving 14 bases between the germline ends. Here the CDR3 reads CASSFRGGADEQFF. The CDR3 DNA reads TGCGCCAGCAGCTTTAGGGGGGGCGCGGATGAGCAGTTCTTC.

The chain employs TRBV28 and TRBJ1-5; 9 nucleotides line up with TRBD1. Germline V gene data show CDR1 as MDHEN and CDR2 as SYDVKM. The CDR3 totals 16 residues. The V and J ends lost 7 bases and 4 bases, in that order; junction bases with no gene match: 11. For the CDR3, the DNA is TGTGCCAGCACCAACAGAGGACAGGGGATGAATCAGCCCCAGCATTTT. Translated: CASTNRGQGMNQPQHF.